This T cell receptor beta chain derives from a study of blood T cells in healthy people across ages. Study-level points and caveats: Unsorted PBMCs prevented conclusive naive versus antigen-experienced comparison.

This clonotype occurred many times. Its antigen is not identified. Primed by a sample-barcoded 5' primer and a J-beta primer mix, a second PCR proceeded for about 6 to 11 cycles. Every individual sample yielded 3 million or more paired-end reads (each containing CDR3). TCRdb called the 5' RACE reads again in MiXCR, with one record for every CDR3 protein. The sample shows about 720,000 distinct CDR3 sequences, 22% of them seen only once. V lost 2 bases and J 5 bases, leaving 7 bases between the germline ends. The CDR3 is 13 amino acids. CDR1 is SGDLS, CDR2 YYNGEE, per germline. The sequenced sample was blood. This clonotype was obtained from a man in his 70s in good health. The chain links TRBV9 to TRBJ1-4, with no clear D. DNA for the CDR3: TGTGCCAGCAGCGTTCAACAAAATGAAAAACTGTTTTTT. It translates to CASSVQQNEKLFF.